This T cell receptor beta chain was recorded in a study of identical twins. All of the donors were Caucasians in good health. Concerning this clonotype: What it recognizes is unknown.

Each CDR3 protein gets one entry after TCRdb re-called the 5' RACE reads with MiXCR. The sample has 1.5 million to 2 million distinct CDR3 sequences; 32% are singletons. Study results and caveats: For cord blood, abundant beta clonotypes had fewer insertions, unlike memory repertoires, which showed none.

Trimming at V came to 2 bases and at J to 4 bases, leaving 7 bases not matched to a gene. Germline CDR1 is SGHTA and CDR2 is FQGNSA. The CDR3 has 16 amino acids. The origin of this receptor is a newborn girl in good health. The material sequenced was cord blood. The chain joins TRBV7-2 to TRBJ1-2; TRBD1 matches at 10 bases. CDR3 region: CASSLSGTGVPYGYTF. CDR3 DNA: TGTGCCAGCAGCTTATCCGGGACAGGGGTTCCCTATGGCTACACCTTC. The full variable domain, in which reference TRBV7-2 and TRBJ1-2 provide the parts outside the CDR3, is GAGVSQSPSNKVTEKGKDVELRCDPISGHTALYWYRQSLGQGLEFLIYFQGNSAPDKSGLPSDRFSAERTGGSVSTLTIQRTQQEDSAVYLCASSLSGTGVPYGYTFGSGTRLTVV.